Below, 23 T cell receptor beta chains from the same sample are listed, as sequenced in a study of metastatic and nonmetastatic thyroid tumors. TCRdb re-analyzed the PCR reads through MiXCR. The sample yields some 52,000 clones, roughly 18% seen once. Patients underwent thyroid surgery, and none had received any treatment before it. Sequencing input: blood. Every receptor here comes from a female donor with papillary thyroid cancer or a benign thyroid nodule (not recorded which). Some clones in this sample may be carry-over from other donors' samples.

In this sample, this clone turned up many times. The V call is TRBV6-5, the J call TRBJ2-7, with D unresolved. The CDR3 is 14 amino acids. Trimming took 0 bases from V and 6 from J, leaving 12 bases between them. CDR1 is MNHEY, CDR2 SVGAGI, per germline. CDR3 sequence: CASSYSARNSEQYF. The DNA for the CDR3 is TGTGCCAGCAGTTACTCCGCTCGAAACTCCGAGCAGTACTTC.

Many counts were recorded for this clone. The chain has TRBV29-1 and TRBJ1-2; tentative D call: TRBD1 (5 bases). The CDR3 consists of 11 residues. CDR1 and CDR2 from the germline V gene are SQVTM and ANQGSEA. Trimming cost V 8 bases and J 7 bases, with 14 bases left between them. The CDR3 sequence is CSSLGGFGYTF. Here the CDR3 DNA reads TGCAGCTCCCTGGGGGGTTTTGGCTACACCTTC.

This clone was observed a few times. The rearrangement joins TRBV6-1 to TRBJ2-7, with TRBD1 matching 7 bases. Germline V lookup: CDR1 MNHNS, CDR2 SASEGT. The V gene end was trimmed by 5 bases and the J gene end by 1 base; junction bases not matched to a gene: 8. The CDR3 runs to 15 residues. The CDR3: CASSSTTGWSYEQYF. CDR3 coding DNA: TGTGCCAGCAGTTCTACGACAGGGTGGTCCTACGAGCAGTACTTC.

This clone was picked up many times. The gene calls are TRBV2 and TRBJ2-7; 13 bases line up with TRBD2. Germline trimming cut 6 bases from V and 0 bases from J; bases unmatched to any gene: 11. The CDR3 contains 18 residues. Per germline, CDR1 SNHLY and CDR2 FYNNEI. The DNA of the CDR3 is TGTGCCAGCAGGGGCGGACTAGCGGGAGTTACCCTCTCCTACGAGCAGTACTTC. Its translation is CASRGGLAGVTLSYEQYF.

At least ten counts were recorded for this clone. The J gene is TRBJ1-2, the V gene TRBV5-6; 8 bases line up with TRBD1. Germline-derived CDR1 and CDR2 are SGHDT and YYEEEE. The V and J ends lost 3 bases and 6 bases, in that order; junction bases with no gene match: 7. The CDR3 spans 14 residues. The CDR3 sequence is CASSSRDRFHGYTF. As DNA, the CDR3 is TGTGCCAGCAGCTCACGGGACAGGTTTCATGGCTACACCTTC.

The V gene is TRBV12-3 or TRBV12-4, the J gene TRBJ2-1, with D possibly being TRBD2 (7 bases). This CDR3 comprises 18 residues. Trimming took 6 bases from V and 4 from J, leaving 25 bases between them. The CDR3 DNA is TGTGCCAGCAGCCATAGCGTGAGGGGGGGAACACGGTACAATGAGCAGTTCTTC. Translation gives CASSHSVRGGTRYNEQFF.

Turning to this clone: A single base separates this from a much larger clone, so it may be a read error. V is TRBV29-1 and J is TRBJ1-4, with TRBD1 identical over 7 bases. CDR1 is SQVTM, CDR2 ANQGSEA, per germline. The CDR3 is made up of 12 amino acids. Written as DNA, the CDR3 is TGCATCGTTACAGGGGCTAATGAAAAACTGTTTTTT. Amino acid sequence: CIVTGANEKLFF. Full variable domain (remainder filled in from reference TRBV29-1 and TRBJ1-4): SAVISQKPSRDICQRGTSLTIQCQVDSQVTMMFWYRQQPGQSLTLIATANQGSEATYESGFVIDKFPISRPNLTFSTLTVSNMSPEDSSIYLCIVTGANEKLFFGSGTQLSVL.

Ten or more counts support this clone. This may be a read error: a much more frequent sequence differs by one nucleotide. This chain uses TRBV30 with TRBJ2-2; a weak D match, TRBD2 (5 bases). CDR1 GTSNPN and CDR2 SVGIG come from the germline V gene (reference sequence). The CDR3 extends over 14 amino acids. CDR3 sequence (DNA): TGTGCCTGGAGTCCCGGGGTTCCCACCGTGGAGCTGTTTTTT. It translates to CAWSPGVPTVELFF.

This clone has a handful of counts. One end of the junction does not line up with germline, which may come from a read error. This chain links TRBV6-5 with TRBJ2-2; a possible D gene is TRBD2 (5 bases). The CDR3 has 14 residues. Germline assignment: CDR1 MNHEY and CDR2 SVGAGI. CDR3 coding DNA: TGTGCCAGCAGTTACTCGAGCGTTACCGGGGATCTGTTTTTT. It translates to CASSYSSVTGDLFF.

This clone was seen repeatedly, ten times or more. Other DNA sequences of this sample code for an identical CDR3. The chain uses TRBV28 and TRBJ2-6, with D hard to call. Deletions cut 1 base from V and 0 bases from J, with 7 bases between. CDR3 length: 16 residues. The germline V gene has CDR1 MDHEN and CDR2 SYDVKM. CDR3 region: CASSLYGDSGANVLTF. CDR3 in DNA: TGTGCCAGCAGTTTATATGGGGACTCTGGGGCCAACGTCCTGACTTTC.

This clone was counted at least ten times. The chain is built from TRBV15 and TRBJ2-1; possibly TRBD1 or TRBD2 for D (5 bases each). The CDR3 covers 17 residues. V lost 1 base and J lost 0, with 13 bases in between. Per the germline V gene, CDR1 is LNHNV and CDR2 is YYDKDF (reference sequence). In nucleotides, the CDR3 is TGTGCCACCAGCAGAGTCGTGGGGGTGGGCTCCTACAATGAGCAGTTCTTC. Translating it yields CATSRVVGVGSYNEQFF.

At least ten counts were recorded for this clone. The V gene is TRBV4-1, the J gene TRBJ2-1; D gene ambiguous. The CDR3 totals 14 residues. V dropped 0 bases and J dropped 8 bases, with 11 bases sitting between them. The germline CDR1 and CDR2 sequences are MGHRA and YSYEKL. The CDR3 region is CASSQERLVDEQFF. CDR3 DNA: TGCGCCAGCAGCCAAGAAAGACTGGTGGATGAGCAGTTCTTC.

This clone was detected only a few times. The chain couples TRBV2 to TRBJ1-5; D possibly corresponds to TRBD1 (5 bases). TRBJ2-3 matches the DNA end more closely, so the J call is doubtful. The germline V gene encodes CDR1 SNHLY and CDR2 FYNNEI. The CDR3 spans 14 residues. CDR3 in amino acids: CASRVDSSNQPQYF. The CDR3 DNA reads as TGTGCCAGCAGGGTAGACAGTAGCAATCAGCCCCAGTATTTT.

The rearrangement joins TRBV20-1 to TRBJ1-2, with D unclear. This CDR3 has 15 residues. V was shortened by 0 bases and J by 3 bases, with 14 bases between the two germline ends. CDR1 and CDR2 (germline): DFQATT, SNEGSKA (reference sequence). CDR3 nucleotide sequence: TGCAGTGCTAGAGATCCCAAAGGTTCGGACTATGGCTACACCTTC. It translates to CSARDPKGSDYGYTF.

This clone was seen more than once but under ten times. V gene TRBV27 combines with J gene TRBJ2-7; 12 bases fit TRBD2. The CDR3 has 15 residues. Trimming removed 3 bases from V and 7 bases from J; junction bases left unmatched: 7. Germline lookup yields CDR1 MNHEY and CDR2 SMNVEV (reference sequence). CDR3 sequence reads: CASSFCTSGRCEQYF. The CDR3, as DNA: TGTGCCAGCAGTTTTTGTACTAGCGGGAGGTGTGAGCAGTACTTC.

This clone was detected ten times or more. The rearrangement links TRBV24-1 to TRBJ2-5; possibly TRBD2 for D (5 bases). Germline-derived CDR1 and CDR2 are KGHDR and SFDVKD. V lost 5 bases and J lost 2, with 17 bases in between. The CDR3 is 16 amino acids. As DNA, the CDR3 is TGTGCCACCAGTGTCCCCCAGAGGAGGATTCAAGAGACCCAGTACTTC. Translated, it gives CATSVPQRRIQETQYF.

This clone was recorded many times. This chain links TRBV11-2 with TRBJ2-6, with 8 nucleotides matching TRBD1. J gave up 1 base and V 5 bases, and 4 bases lay outside the gene matches. CDR1 and CDR2 from the germline V gene are SGHAT and FQNNGV. There are 16 residues in the CDR3. The CDR3 here is CASSLRGRSGANVLTF. In nucleotides, the CDR3 is TGTGCCAGCAGCCTCAGGGGGCGGTCTGGGGCCAACGTCCTGACTTTC.

The chain combines TRBV6-2 or TRBV6-3 with TRBJ1-5; a weak D match, TRBD1 (6 bases). The CDR3 extends over 16 amino acids. V was shortened by 2 bases and J by 3 bases, with 14 bases between the two germline ends. The germline CDR1 and CDR2 sequences are MNHEY and SVGEGT. For the CDR3, the DNA is TGTGCCAGCAGTTACCCCGCTCAGGGGCCCAATCAGCCCCAGCATTTT. Its translation: CASSYPAQGPNQPQHF.

This clone was picked up many times. The CDR3 nucleotides read TGTGCCAGCAGCCCCCAGGGCTACAATGAGCAGTTCTTC. Translation gives CASSPQGYNEQFF. J is TRBJ2-1 and V is TRBV9, with D maybe TRBD1 (5 bases). CDR1 and CDR2 from the germline V gene are SGDLS and YYNGEE. The germline V and J ends were trimmed by 4 bases and 3 bases, with 8 bases remaining between them. The CDR3 consists of 13 residues.

Ten or more counts support this clone. The chain is built from TRBV6-1 and TRBJ2-2; D remains unclear. The CDR3 extends over 16 amino acids. Germline V gene lookup returns CDR1 MNHNS and CDR2 SASEGT. V was trimmed by 7 bases and J by 1 base, leaving 16 bases between them. The CDR3 DNA follows: TGTGCCAGCACCACCGGACGGTCAGGGAACACCGGGGAGCTGTTTTTT. Translation: CASTTGRSGNTGELFF.

The rearrangement joins TRBV30 to TRBJ1-4; unclear D gene. Between the trimmed V and J ends, which lost 8 bases and 3 bases, there was a span of 22 bases. This CDR3 region has 16 residues. Per germline, CDR1 GTSNPN and CDR2 SVGIG (reference sequence). This CDR3 is CALRSPSASANEKLFF. The CDR3 nucleotides read TGTGCCCTCCGCAGCCCGTCTGCTTCGGCTAATGAAAAACTGTTTTTT. The full variable domain, rest sourced from reference TRBV30 and TRBJ1-4, is SQTIHQWPATLVQPVGSPLSLECTVEGTSNPNLYWYRQAAGRGLQLLFYSVGIGQISSEVPQNLSASRPQDRQFILSSKKLLLSDSGFYLCALRSPSASANEKLFFGSGTQLSVL.

This clone was counted at least ten times. An end of the junction differs from the germline gene, which may be a read error. The same CDR3 is also encoded by other DNA sequences in this sample. The chain has TRBV11-2 and TRBJ1-5; D might be TRBD1 (5 bases). CDR1 and CDR2 from the germline V gene are SGHAT and FQNNGV. CDR3 length: 16 residues. CDR3 sequence (DNA): TGCGCCAGCAGCTTATGGCAGGGATCGTGGAATCAGCCCCAGCATTTT. This codes for CASSLWQGSWNQPQHF.

At least ten counts were recorded for this clone. J is TRBJ1-3 and V is TRBV18, with D possibly matching TRBD1 (6 bases). The CDR3 is 12 residues long. CDR1 is KGHSH and CDR2 is LQKENI in the germline V gene. Written as DNA, the CDR3 is TGTTCATCGGGGGCATCTGGAAACACCATATATTTT. Amino acid sequence: CSSGASGNTIYF.